The 6 T cell receptor beta chains given below trace back to one sample, sequenced in a study of control samples from healthy donors and cancer patients. Some clones are missing from TCRdb's copy, which holds only in-frame ones; the method was immunoSEQ multiplex PCR. The sample shows about 86,000 clones, around nine tenths of them seen only once. Sequenced sample: PBMCs. The receptors come from a woman aged 45-60 years with colorectal cancer.

This chain joins TRBV27 and TRBJ1-2, with 11 bases matching TRBD1. J lost 8 bases, V lost 2 bases, and 7 bases had no gene match. Germline V CDR1 and CDR2: MNHEY, SMNVEV (reference sequence). CDR3 length: 15 amino acids. CDR3 amino acids: CASSLTRTGGNGYTF. DNA for the CDR3: TGTGCCAGCAGTTTAACCCGGACAGGGGGCAACGGCTACACCTTC.

The rearrangement joins TRBV4-3 to TRBJ2-2, with D possibly being TRBD2 (7 bases). CDR1 and CDR2 from the germline V gene are LGHNA and YSLEER. The CDR3 consists of 17 residues. The ends were cut back, 4 bases at V and 4 bases at J, with 19 bases in the middle. The CDR3 sequence is CASSPRGGRSGTGELFF. CDR3 DNA: TGCGCCAGCAGCCCGAGGGGGGGGCGGAGTGGCACCGGGGAGCTGTTTTTT.

Comments on this clone: The same CDR3 arises from other DNA sequences in this sample as well. This chain connects TRBV12-3 or TRBV12-4 to TRBJ1-2; D unclear. The V end was cut by 1 base, the J end by 3 bases, with 6 bases between. CDR3 size: 13 residues. The CDR3 region has the DNA TGTGCCAGCAGTTTAGGGCAGGACTATGGCTACACCTTC. It is translated as CASSLGQDYGYTF.

The V and J genes are TRBV10-3 and TRBJ1-3; 10 bases are shared with TRBD1. V lost 10 bases and J lost 2; bases outside the gene matches: 8. The CDR3 length is 15 residues. Germline V lookup: CDR1 ENHRY, CDR2 SYGVKD. CDR3 nucleotides: TGTGCCAGCCGTGGGACAGGGGCGGCTGGAAACACCATATATTTT. It yields the protein CASRGTGAAGNTIYF.

This chain connects TRBV18 to TRBJ2-3, with no clear D. This CDR3 comprises 15 residues. The germline V and J ends were trimmed by 0 bases and 4 bases, with 11 bases remaining between them. Germline CDR1 KGHSH, CDR2 LQKENI. The CDR3 region is CASSPPVPAADTQYF. The DNA for the CDR3 is TGTGCCAGCTCACCACCGGTTCCCGCGGCAGATACGCAGTATTTT.

The chain couples TRBV7-3 to TRBJ2-3; D gene ambiguous. CDR3 size: 13 residues. Germline loops: CDR1 SGHTA, CDR2 FQGTGA. V lost 5 bases, J lost 4 bases, and 10 bases lay in between. The CDR3 region has the DNA TGTGCCAGCAGCGGGTCTAGGGCAGATACGCAGTATTTT. Translated: CASSGSRADTQYF. The full variable domain, its missing parts supplied by reference TRBV7-3 and TRBJ2-3, is GAGVSQTPSNKVTEKGKYVELRCDPISGHTALYWYRQSLGQGPEFLIYFQGTGAADDSGLPNDRFFAVRPEGSVSTLKIQRTERGDSAVYLCASSGSRADTQYFGPGTRLTVL.